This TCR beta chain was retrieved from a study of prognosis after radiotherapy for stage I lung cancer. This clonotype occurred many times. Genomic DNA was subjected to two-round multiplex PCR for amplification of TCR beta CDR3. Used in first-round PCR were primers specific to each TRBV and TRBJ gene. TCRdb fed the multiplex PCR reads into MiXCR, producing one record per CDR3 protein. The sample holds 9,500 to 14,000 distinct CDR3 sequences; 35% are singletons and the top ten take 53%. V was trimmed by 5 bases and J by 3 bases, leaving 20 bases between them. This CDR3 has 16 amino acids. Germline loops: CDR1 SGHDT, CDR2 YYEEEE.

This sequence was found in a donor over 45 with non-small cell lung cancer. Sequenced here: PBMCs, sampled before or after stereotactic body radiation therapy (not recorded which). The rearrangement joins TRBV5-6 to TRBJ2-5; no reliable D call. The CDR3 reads CASSPGMEFEEETQYF. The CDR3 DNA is TGTGCCAGCAGTCCTGGTATGGAATTCGAAGAAGAGACCCAGTACTTC.